This T cell receptor beta chain appears in the sequencing data of a study of T-cell reconstitution after alpha-beta-depleted transplantation in children. Study-level findings and limits: Surviving recipient T cells and intrathymic progenitors accounted for some patients' high TCRbeta diversity at day 60. After one year, T-cell counts and TCRbeta diversity mostly came from new T cells. The origin of alpha-beta T cells about two months after transplant was reportedly several hundred expanded graft clones.

This CDR3 is 20 amino acids long. Per the germline V gene, CDR1 is KGHDR and CDR2 is SFDVKD. V lost 1 base and J lost 0, with 22 bases in between. Library preparation (for TCRbeta) was performed with unique molecular identifiers. TCRdb re-analysed the PCR reads in MiXCR, keeping a single row per CDR3 protein. The sample comprises 500,000 or so distinct CDR3 sequences, about an eighth of which are singletons, and approximately 15% rests with the top ten. About this clonotype itself: Its antigen is currently unknown.

The rearrangement links TRBV24-1 to TRBJ2-3; TRBD1 might be the D (6 bases). The specimen was PBMCs, mostly from graft donor cells, collected 180 days after TCRalphabeta/CD19-depleted stem cell transplant. The clonotype was recovered from a female patient younger than 10 who had a stem cell transplant for aplastic anemia, so the T cells may come from the graft donor. The DNA for the CDR3 is TGTGCCACCAGTGATTTTGAGTGGACACACCGGGACACGAGCACAGATACGCAGTATTTT. Its protein product is CATSDFEWTHRDTSTDTQYF.